The sequence of this T cell receptor (beta chain) was determined in a study of T cell changes during pregnancy in multiple sclerosis. Germline CDR1 and CDR2: GTSNPN and SVGIG (reference sequence). The CDR3 loop spans 15 amino acids. V shed 2 bases, J shed 0 bases, and the junction held 4 bases outside the gene matches. Produced via immunoSEQ multiplex PCR; TCRdb's table is partial and in-frame only. In the table there are some 79,000 clones, about 93% of which are singletons. The input for sequencing was CD4+ T cells from peripheral blood mononuclear cells, taken in the second trimester of pregnancy. This rearrangement joins TRBV30 to TRBJ2-3; 8 bases are a match to TRBD1. The sequence came from a female donor with multiple sclerosis, enrolled in a pregnancy study. This chain's CDR3 is CAWSSRGRSTDTQYF. The CDR3 DNA is TGTGCCTGGAGTTCCAGGGGGCGCAGCACAGATACGCAGTATTTT.